The T cell receptor beta chain described here comes from a study of tumor-infiltrating lymphocytes in primary liver carcinoma. Study-level information: Recorded tumor stage was T1-T3 N0M0, with diameters of about 4.2 to 10 cm.

From germline, CDR1 is MNHEY and CDR2 SVGAGI. This CDR3 is 16 amino acids long. Co-extraction of RNA and DNA was performed on about 20-33 mg of unsorted bulk tissue. Patients were chronically HBV-infected and treatment-naive. Study-wide results and caveats: The study found tumor-adjacent and tumor-blood pairs overlapped less than tumor region pairs. Blood had a significantly lower top-250-clone fraction than tumors did (p = 0.039).

Regarding this clonotype: Its antigen remains unidentified. Its ends do not fully match the called genes, so a read error is possible.

Production of TCR beta cDNA used around 500 ng total RNA together with a constant-region primer. A slightly modified ARM-PCR protocol with three nested multiplex PCR rounds produced these TCR beta libraries. Two initial PCR rounds of about 9 cycles each paired TRBV1-TRBV30 forward primers with a C-beta reverse primer. MiXCR, applied by TCRdb to the multiplex PCR reads, yields one record per CDR3 protein. The repertoire has around 79,000 distinct CDR3 sequences, under 75% of them found once; the top ten carry less than 30%. V usage is TRBV6-5 and J usage is TRBJ2-1; D possibly matches TRBD1 or TRBD2 (5 bases each). Sequenced input: tumor-adjacent normal liver tissue. The receptor's source is a man in his forties with primary liver carcinoma and hepatitis B virus infection. The CDR3 DNA reads TGTGCCAGCCGTTACTCGGCAGGGACCTCGTACGATGAGCAGTTCTTC. As protein: CASRYSAGTSYDEQFF.